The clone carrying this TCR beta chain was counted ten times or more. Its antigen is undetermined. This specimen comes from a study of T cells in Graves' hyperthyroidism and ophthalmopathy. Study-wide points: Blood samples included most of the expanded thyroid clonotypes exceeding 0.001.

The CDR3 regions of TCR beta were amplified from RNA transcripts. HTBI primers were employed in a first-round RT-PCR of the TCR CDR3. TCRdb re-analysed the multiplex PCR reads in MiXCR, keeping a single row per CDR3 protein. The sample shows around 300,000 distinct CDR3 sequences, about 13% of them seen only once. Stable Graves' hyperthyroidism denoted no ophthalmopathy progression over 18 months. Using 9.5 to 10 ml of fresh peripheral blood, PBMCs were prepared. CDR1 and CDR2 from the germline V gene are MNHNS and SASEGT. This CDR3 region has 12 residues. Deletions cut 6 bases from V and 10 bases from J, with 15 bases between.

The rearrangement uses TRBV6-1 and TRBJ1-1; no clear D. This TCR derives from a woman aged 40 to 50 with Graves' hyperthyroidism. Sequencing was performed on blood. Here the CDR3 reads CASSRLNDGAFF. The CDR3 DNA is TGTGCCAGCAGCCGCCTAAACGACGGAGCTTTCTTT.